The 2 T cell receptor beta chains listed next were all sequenced from one sample in a study of T cells in Graves' hyperthyroidism and ophthalmopathy. The source material, RNA transcripts, was used to amplify TCR beta CDR3 regions. HTBI primers were the set used in a first-round RT-PCR of the TCR CDR3. TCRdb reprocessed the multiplex PCR reads via MiXCR and lists one record per CDR3 protein. Among fewer than 350,000 distinct CDR3 sequences listed, 12% to 15% were seen once. The sample comprised blood. The receptors were gathered from a woman between 40 and 55 years old with Graves' hyperthyroidism.

This clonotype was recorded at least ten times. The V and J genes are TRBV12-3 or TRBV12-4 and TRBJ2-1, with 11 bases matching TRBD1. The V and J ends lost 6 bases and 3 bases, in that order; junction bases with no gene match: 4. The length of the CDR3 is 15 residues. CDR3 nucleotides: TGTGCCAGCAGACCCGGGACAGGGGGCTACAATGAGCAGTTCTTC. This translates into CASRPGTGGYNEQFF.

The chain uses TRBV3-1 and TRBJ1-2; 8 bases fit TRBD1. The trim removed 3 bases at V and 4 bases at J, leaving 19 bases unmatched. From germline, CDR1 is LGHDT and CDR2 YNNKEL (reference sequence). The CDR3 has 19 amino acids. The CDR3 reads CASSQSTGAARSKLYGYTF. The CDR3 DNA is TGTGCCAGCAGCCAGTCGACAGGGGCCGCACGTTCCAAGCTCTATGGCTACACCTTC.